This T cell receptor (beta chain) was found in a study of T-cell reconstitution after alpha-beta-depleted transplantation in children. Unique molecular identifiers were incorporated when the TCRbeta library was constructed. TCRdb independently ran MiXCR on the PCR reads; one entry per CDR3 protein. The repertoire has fewer than 1 million distinct CDR3 sequences, roughly 15% of them found once; the top ten carry approximately 5%. Study-level points and caveats: The origin of alpha-beta T cells about two months after transplant was reportedly several hundred expanded graft clones. When one year had passed after transplant, most T-cell counts and diversity came from newly produced T cells. Surviving recipient T cells and thymic progenitors produced the high day-60 TCRbeta diversity seen in some patients.

The CDR3 contains 15 residues. CDR1 SGHDT and CDR2 YYEEEE come from the germline V gene. The ends lost 5 bases at V and 4 bases at J; junction bases unmatched: 12. This clonotype was seen only a few times. As yet, its antigen is unknown. Source: PBMCs, mostly from graft donor cells, taken 360 days after TCRalphabeta/CD19-depleted stem cell transplant. The receptor comes from a male patient aged 10-17 years who had a stem cell transplant for acute lymphoblastic leukemia, so the T cells may come from the graft donor. The chain joins TRBV5-6 to TRBJ2-7; 7 bases align to TRBD1. The CDR3 sequence is CASRSTGIQYYEQYF. The CDR3 bases are TGTGCCAGCAGATCGACAGGGATCCAGTATTACGAGCAGTACTTC.